The table lists the clone carrying this T cell receptor beta chain with a few counts. The antigen is not known. From the reads, TCRdb called clonotypes with MiXCR, one entry per CDR3 protein. Found here are a few hundred thousand distinct CDR3 sequences, over 7.5% of them singletons; the top ten hold roughly 4%. The record originates from a study of T cell repertoires in cytomegalovirus infection. Across the whole study: It can be stated that public TCR beta signatures indicated CMV infection as well as a matching HLA type.

Findings and caveats of the study: HLA-C-restricted CMV clonotypes gave the most frequent clonotype in two of eight donors. Of the TCR beta families, the public ones yielded a cumulative frequency that identified carriers of CMV plus the relevant HLA.

Trimming took off 1 base at V and 2 bases at J, with 13 bases between the two ends. Germline V lookup: CDR1 SNHLY, CDR2 FYNNEI. The CDR3 has 16 residues. Material for sequencing was PBMCs. This chain links TRBV2 with TRBJ2-3; D remains unclear. This receptor was obtained from a human donor in good health (CMV status not recorded). Some clones in this sample may be carry-over from other donors' samples. CDR3 coding DNA: TGTGCCAGCAGTGAAGTCGTTCCGATTACCACAGATACGCAGTATTTT. This encodes CASSEVVPITTDTQYF.